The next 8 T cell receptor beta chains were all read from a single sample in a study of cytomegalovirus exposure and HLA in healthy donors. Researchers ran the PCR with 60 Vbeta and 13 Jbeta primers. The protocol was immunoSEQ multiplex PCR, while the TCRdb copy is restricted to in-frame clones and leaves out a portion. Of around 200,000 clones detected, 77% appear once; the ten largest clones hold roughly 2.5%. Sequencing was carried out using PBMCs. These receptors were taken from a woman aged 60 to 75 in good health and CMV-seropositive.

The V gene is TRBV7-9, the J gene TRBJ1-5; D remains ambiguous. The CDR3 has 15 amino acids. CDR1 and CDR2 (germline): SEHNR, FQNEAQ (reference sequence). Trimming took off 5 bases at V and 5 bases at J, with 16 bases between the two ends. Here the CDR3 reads CASSPLGQTYQPQHF. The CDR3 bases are TGTGCCAGCAGCCCTTTGGGTCAGACTTATCAGCCCCAGCATTTT. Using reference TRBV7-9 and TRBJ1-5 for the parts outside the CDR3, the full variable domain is DTGVSQNPRHKITKRGQNVTFRCDPISEHNRLYWYRQTLGQGPEFLTYFQNEAQLEKSRLLSDRFSAERPKGSFSTLEIQRTEQGDSAMYLCASSPLGQTYQPQHFGDGTRLSIL.

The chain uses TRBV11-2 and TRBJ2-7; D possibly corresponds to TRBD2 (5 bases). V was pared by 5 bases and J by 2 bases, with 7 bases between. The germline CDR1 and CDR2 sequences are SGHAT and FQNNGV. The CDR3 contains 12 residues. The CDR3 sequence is CASSRGPYEQYF. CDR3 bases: TGTGCCAGCAGCCGAGGGCCCTACGAGCAGTACTTC.

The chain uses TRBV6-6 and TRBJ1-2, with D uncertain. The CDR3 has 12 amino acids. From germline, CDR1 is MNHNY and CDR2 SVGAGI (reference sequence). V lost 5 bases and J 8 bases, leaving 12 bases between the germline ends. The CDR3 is CASSPGSLGYTF. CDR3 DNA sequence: TGTGCCAGCAGTCCAGGATCTTTGGGCTACACCTTC.

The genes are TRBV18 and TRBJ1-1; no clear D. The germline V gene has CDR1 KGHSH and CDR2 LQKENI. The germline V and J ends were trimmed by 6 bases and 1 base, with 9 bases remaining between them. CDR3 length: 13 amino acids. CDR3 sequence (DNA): TGTGCCAGCTCTTCCGGAGAGAACACTGAAGCTTTCTTT. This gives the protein CASSSGENTEAFF.

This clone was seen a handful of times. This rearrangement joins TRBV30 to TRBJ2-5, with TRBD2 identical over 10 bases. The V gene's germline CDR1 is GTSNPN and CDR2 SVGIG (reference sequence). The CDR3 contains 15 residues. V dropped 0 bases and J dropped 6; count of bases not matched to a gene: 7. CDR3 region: CAWSVPSGSGKTQYF. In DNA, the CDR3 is TGTGCCTGGAGTGTTCCTAGCGGGAGTGGTAAGACCCAGTACTTC.

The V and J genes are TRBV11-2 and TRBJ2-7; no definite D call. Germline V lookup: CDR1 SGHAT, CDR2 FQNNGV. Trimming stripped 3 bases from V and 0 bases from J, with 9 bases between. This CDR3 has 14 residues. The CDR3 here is CASSFDPSSYEQYF. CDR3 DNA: TGTGCCAGCAGCTTCGACCCTAGCTCCTACGAGCAGTACTTC.

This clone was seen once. The CDR3 loop reads CASQTRSTDTQYF. The CDR3 DNA reads as TGTGCCAGCCAGACACGTAGCACAGATACGCAGTATTTT. The J gene is TRBJ2-3, the V gene TRBV2, with D uncertain. The CDR3 is 13 residues long. Between the trimmed V and J ends, which lost 8 bases and 0 bases, there was a span of 9 bases. The germline gives CDR1 SNHLY, CDR2 FYNNEI.

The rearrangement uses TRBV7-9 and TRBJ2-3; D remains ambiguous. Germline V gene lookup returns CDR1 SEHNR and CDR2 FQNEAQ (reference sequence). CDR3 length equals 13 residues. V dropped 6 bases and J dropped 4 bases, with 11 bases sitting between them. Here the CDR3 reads CASRSSGSDTQYF. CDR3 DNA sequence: TGTGCCAGCAGATCGTCCGGGTCAGATACGCAGTATTTT.